Listed below are T cell receptor beta chains from one sample, sequenced in a study of cytomegalovirus exposure and HLA in healthy donors. Using immunoSEQ multiplex PCR, the repertoire was profiled, and TCRdb retains in-frame clones only, with some absent. The sample includes more than 150,000 clones, more than 70% of them seen just once. The sequencing sample was made of PBMCs. The receptor source for this set is a boy younger than 10 in good health and CMV-seronegative. CDR3s include the opening cysteine and the closing phenylalanine or tryptophan. Fields, in order: D gene, V gene, clone size, J gene, CDR3 protein, CDR3 DNA. D genes are given only for firm matches. Part of the rows lack a size; the others show once, few, many or a class for expanded clones.

-	TRBV28	few	TRBJ2-7	CASSLRISSYEQYF	TGTGCCAGCAGTTTGAGGATAAGCTCCTACGAGCAGTACTTC
-	TRBV10-3	-	TRBJ2-7	CAIRTSRSYEQYF	TGTGCCATCAGGACATCACGCTCCTACGAGCAGTACTTC
TRBD1	TRBV7-6	-	TRBJ1-4	CASSTTGEGEKLFF	TGTGCCAGCAGCACGACAGGGGAGGGTGAAAAACTGTTTTTT
-	TRBV6-6	-	TRBJ2-1	CASSIRQGSNEQFF	TGTGCCAGCAGTATACGGCAGGGTAGCAATGAGCAGTTCTTC
TRBD1	TRBV30	-	TRBJ1-5	CAWSGGQFNQPQHF	TGTGCCTGGAGCGGGGGACAGTTCAATCAGCCCCAGCATTTT
-	TRBV6-1	-	TRBJ2-7	CASSVGGYEQYF	TGTGCCAGCAGTGTGGGGGGCTACGAGCAGTACTTC
-	TRBV19	-	TRBJ2-7	CASRAPNAAYEQYF	TGTGCCAGTAGAGCCCCGAACGCCGCCTACGAGCAGTACTTC
TRBD1	TRBV9	-	TRBJ1-4	CASSARPGQGGEKLFF	TGTGCCAGCAGCGCCAGACCGGGACAGGGAGGGGAAAAACTGTTTTTT
-	TRBV6-5	few	TRBJ2-2	CASTQETNTGELFF	TGTGCCAGCACACAGGAAACGAACACCGGGGAGCTGTTTTTT
TRBD2	TRBV2	-	TRBJ2-1	CASNRLAGGSNEQFF	TGTGCCAGCAACCGACTAGCGGGAGGTTCCAATGAGCAGTTCTTC
-	TRBV7-6	-	TRBJ1-5	CASSPGTLPNQPQHF	TGTGCCAGCAGCCCCGGGACATTGCCCAATCAGCCCCAGCATTTT
-	TRBV7-8	-	TRBJ1-3	CATVNTGGPLYGNTIYF	TGTGCCACCGTTAACACGGGGGGGCCATTGTATGGAAACACCATATATTTT
-	TRBV5-4	-	TRBJ2-1	CASSLQWPGYEQFF	TGTGCCAGCAGCTTGCAATGGCCGGGTTATGAGCAGTTCTTC
-	TRBV7-8	-	TRBJ2-7	CASSAYSLPALYEQYF	TGTGCCAGCAGCGCCTATAGTTTGCCCGCGCTCTACGAGCAGTACTTC
TRBD1	TRBV5-1	-	TRBJ2-3	CASSLGQGFRDTQYF	TGCGCCAGCAGCTTGGGACAGGGCTTTAGAGATACGCAGTATTTT
TRBD1	TRBV27	-	TRBJ2-5	CASTPGRGRGETQYF	TGTGCCAGCACCCCGGGCAGGGGGCGCGGGGAGACCCAGTACTTC
-	TRBV5-5	few	TRBJ1-2	CASSLLYGFTARGYGYTF	TGTGCCAGCAGCTTGTTATATGGTTTTACGGCGCGGGGCTATGGCTACACCTTC
-	TRBV4-1	-	TRBJ1-2	CASSHLPGQDYGYTF	TGCGCCAGCAGCCACCTACCGGGACAAGACTATGGCTACACCTTC
-	TRBV7-9	once	TRBJ1-2	CASSLKDSFYGYTF	TGTGCCAGCAGCTTAAAGGACAGCTTCTATGGCTACACCTTC
TRBD1	TRBV15	few	TRBJ2-7	CATSRGKPGQGSYEQYF	TGTGCCACCAGCAGAGGAAAACCGGGACAGGGCTCCTACGAGCAGTACTTC
-	TRBV7-3	-	TRBJ1-2	CASSSGGRNYGYTF	TGTGCCAGCAGCTCGGGGGGGAGGAACTATGGCTACACCTTC
-	TRBV27	-	TRBJ2-7	CASSPIQGLPPYEQYF	TGTGCCAGCAGTCCTATCCAGGGACTGCCCCCCTACGAGCAGTACTTC
-	TRBV19	-	TRBJ2-7	CASSMQASLGEQYF	TGTGCCAGTAGTATGCAAGCGTCCCTAGGAGAGCAGTACTTC
TRBD1	TRBV29-1	-	TRBJ2-1	CSVQATGEQFF	TGCAGCGTTCAAGCGACAGGGGAGCAGTTCTTC
TRBD1	TRBV5-8	-	TRBJ1-1	CASSQDRRTEAFF	TGTGCCAGCAGCCAGGACAGGAGAACTGAAGCTTTCTTT
-	TRBV28	-	TRBJ1-4	CASSYLAENEKLFF	TGTGCCAGCAGTTACTTGGCGGAGAATGAAAAACTGTTTTTT
-	TRBV19	once	TRBJ2-3	CASSIGETDTQYF	TGTGCCAGTAGTATAGGCGAGACAGATACGCAGTATTTT
TRBD2	TRBV2	few	TRBJ2-3	CASSLLAGADTQYF	TGTGCCAGCAGCTTACTAGCGGGGGCAGATACGCAGTATTTT
TRBD1	TRBV7-7	-	TRBJ2-2	CASSLGQGNRELFF	TGTGCTAGCAGCTTGGGACAGGGGAATCGGGAGCTGTTTTTT
TRBD1	TRBV5-6	-	TRBJ2-7	CASSLGGQGYEQYF	TGTGCCAGCAGCTTGGGGGGACAGGGCTATGAGCAGTACTTC
-	TRBV6-1	-	TRBJ2-7	CASSEGRQYEQYF	TGTGCCAGCAGTGAAGGGAGACAGTACGAGCAGTACTTC
TRBD1	TRBV19	-	TRBJ2-2	CAGQGAYTGELFF	TGTGCAGGACAGGGGGCATACACCGGGGAGCTGTTTTTT
-	TRBV2	once	TRBJ2-2	CASTTGNTGELFF	TGTGCCAGCACGACAGGGAACACCGGGGAGCTGTTTTTT
-	TRBV4-2	once	TRBJ2-7	CASSQIPRALEQYF	TGTGCCAGCAGCCAGATACCCAGGGCTCTCGAGCAGTACTTC
-	TRBV29-1	few	TRBJ1-1	CSASPGQMFTEAFF	TGCAGCGCAAGTCCGGGACAAATGTTCACTGAAGCTTTCTTT
-	TRBV6-5	few	TRBJ2-3	CASSWGGTSTDTQYF	TGTGCCAGCTCCTGGGGCGGGACTAGCACAGATACGCAGTATTTT
TRBD2	TRBV5-6	-	TRBJ2-7	CASSLGSGAYEQYF	TGTGCCAGCAGCTTGGGTAGCGGGGCGTACGAGCAGTACTTC
TRBD2	TRBV10-1	-	TRBJ2-3	CASSPGTSGTDTQYF	TGCGCCAGCAGCCCGGGGACTAGCGGCACAGATACGCAGTATTTT
-	TRBV29-1	-	TRBJ1-1	CSVALEEMNTEAFF	TGCAGCGTTGCTCTTGAGGAGATGAACACTGAAGCTTTCTTT
-	TRBV14	-	TRBJ2-1	CASSQVRGNEQFF	TGTGCCAGCAGCCAAGTCCGAGGCAATGAGCAGTTCTTC